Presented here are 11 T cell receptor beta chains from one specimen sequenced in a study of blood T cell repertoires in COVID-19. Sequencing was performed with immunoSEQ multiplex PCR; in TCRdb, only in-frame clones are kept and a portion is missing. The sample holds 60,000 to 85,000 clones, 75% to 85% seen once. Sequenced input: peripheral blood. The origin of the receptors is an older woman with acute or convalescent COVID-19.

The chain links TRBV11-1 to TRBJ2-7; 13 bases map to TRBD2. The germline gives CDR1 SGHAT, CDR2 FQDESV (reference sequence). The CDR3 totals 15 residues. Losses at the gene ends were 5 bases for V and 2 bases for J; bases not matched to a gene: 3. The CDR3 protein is CASSQLAGGPYEQYF. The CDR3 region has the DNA TGTGCCAGCAGCCAACTAGCGGGGGGGCCCTACGAGCAGTACTTC. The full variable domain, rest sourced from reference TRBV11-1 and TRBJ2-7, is EAEVAQSPRYKITEKSQAVAFWCDPISGHATLYWYRQILGQGPELLVQFQDESVVDDSQLPKDRFSAERLKGVDSTLKIQPAELGDSAMYLCASSQLAGGPYEQYFGPGTRLTVT.

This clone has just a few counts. The CDR3 nucleotides are TGTGCCAGCAGTGAATGGGGATGGAGGGACAGGGCACGCTACGAGCAGTACTTC. It specifies CASSEWGWRDRARYEQYF. The gene calls are TRBV6-1 and TRBJ2-7, with 9 bases aligning to TRBD1. Germline-derived CDR1 and CDR2 are MNHNS and SASEGT. CDR3 size: 18 residues. The ends lost 2 bases at V and 3 bases at J; junction bases unmatched: 14.

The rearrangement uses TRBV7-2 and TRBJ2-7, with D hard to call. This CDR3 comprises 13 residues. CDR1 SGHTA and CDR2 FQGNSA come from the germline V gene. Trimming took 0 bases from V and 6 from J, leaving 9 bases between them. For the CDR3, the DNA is TGTGCCAGCAGCTTAGCGCCGGTATCCGAGCAGTACTTC. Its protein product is CASSLAPVSEQYF.

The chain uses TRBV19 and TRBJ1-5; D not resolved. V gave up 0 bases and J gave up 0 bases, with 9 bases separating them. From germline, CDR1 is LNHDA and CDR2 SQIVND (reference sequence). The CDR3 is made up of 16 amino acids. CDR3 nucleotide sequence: TGTGCCAGTAGTATAGAGAGCCAGGATAGCAATCAGCCCCAGCATTTT. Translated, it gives CASSIESQDSNQPQHF.

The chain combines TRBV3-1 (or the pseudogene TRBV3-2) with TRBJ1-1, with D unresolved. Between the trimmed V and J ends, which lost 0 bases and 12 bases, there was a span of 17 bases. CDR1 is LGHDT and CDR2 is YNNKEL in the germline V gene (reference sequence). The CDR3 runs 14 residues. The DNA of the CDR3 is TGTGCCAGCAGCCAAGACCCCGGGGTTACTCAAACTTTCTTT. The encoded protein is CASSQDPGVTQTFF.

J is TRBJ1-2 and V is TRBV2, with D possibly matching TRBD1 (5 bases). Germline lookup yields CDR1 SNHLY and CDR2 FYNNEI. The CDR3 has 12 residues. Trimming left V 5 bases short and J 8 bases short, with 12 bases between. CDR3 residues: CASSYAGKGYTF. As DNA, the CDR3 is TGTGCCAGCAGTTACGCAGGGAAAGGCTACACCTTC.

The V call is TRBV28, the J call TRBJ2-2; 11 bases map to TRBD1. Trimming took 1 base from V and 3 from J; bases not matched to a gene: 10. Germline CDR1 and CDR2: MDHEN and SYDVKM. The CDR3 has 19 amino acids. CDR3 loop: CASSLFGAPGQGDTGELFF. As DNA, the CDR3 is TGTGCCAGCAGTTTATTCGGGGCGCCGGGACAGGGGGACACCGGGGAGCTGTTTTTT.

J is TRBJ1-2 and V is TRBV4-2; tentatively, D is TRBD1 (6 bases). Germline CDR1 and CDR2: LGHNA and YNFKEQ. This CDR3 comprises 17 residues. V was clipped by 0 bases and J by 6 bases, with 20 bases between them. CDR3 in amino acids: CASSQDRAEGGRDGYTF. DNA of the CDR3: TGTGCCAGCAGCCAAGATAGAGCCGAGGGGGGGCGAGATGGCTACACCTTC.

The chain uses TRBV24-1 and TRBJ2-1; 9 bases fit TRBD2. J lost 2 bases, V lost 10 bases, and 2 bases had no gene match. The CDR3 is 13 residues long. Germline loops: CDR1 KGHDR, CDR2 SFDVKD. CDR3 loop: CATAGGTYNEQFF. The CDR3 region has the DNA TGTGCCACAGCGGGGGGCACCTACAATGAGCAGTTCTTC.

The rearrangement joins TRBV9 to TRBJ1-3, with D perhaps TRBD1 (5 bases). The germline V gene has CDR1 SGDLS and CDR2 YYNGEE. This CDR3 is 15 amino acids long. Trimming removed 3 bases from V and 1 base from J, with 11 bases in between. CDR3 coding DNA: TGTGCCAGCAGCGAGGGGAGGGGATCTGGAAACACCATATATTTT. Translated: CASSEGRGSGNTIYF.

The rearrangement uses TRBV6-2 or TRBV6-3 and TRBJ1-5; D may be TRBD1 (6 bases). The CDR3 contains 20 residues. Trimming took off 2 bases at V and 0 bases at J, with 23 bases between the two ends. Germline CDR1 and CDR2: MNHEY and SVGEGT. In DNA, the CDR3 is TGTGCCAGCAGTTACACGCCCCAGGGGAGAGGGGCCTTTAGCAATCAGCCCCAGCATTTT. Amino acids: CASSYTPQGRGAFSNQPQHF.